The rows below give T cell receptor beta chains drawn from one sample of a study of monozygotic twins with inflammatory bowel disease. TCRdb reanalyzed the 5' RACE reads, giving one entry per CDR3 protein sequence and no DNA. This listing includes some 160,000 distinct CDR3 sequences. Sequenced material: blood. The receptors come from a human donor with ulcerative colitis or Crohn's disease, or a healthy co-twin of an affected twin (not recorded which). Each CDR3 is given with its conserved first and last residue.

J,V,CDR3
TRBJ2-4,TRBV7-2,CASSSRTGVSKNIQYF
TRBJ1-6,TRBV20-1,CSASASGTGRDSPLHF
TRBJ1-5,TRBV20-1,CSARIGQGNQPQHF
TRBJ2-4,TRBV10-3,CAISERNGLAGNNIQYF
TRBJ1-5,TRBV28,CASSFGDRDLQPQHF
TRBJ1-2,TRBV12-3/TRBV12-4,CASSLAIEGGYTF
TRBJ2-1,TRBV2,CAATGPYNEQFF
TRBJ2-7,TRBV9,CASSVRPGTAYEQYF
TRBJ2-1,TRBV5-1,CASSGALRFAF
TRBJ1-5,TRBV23-1,CASSQEAGQGGGPQHF
TRBJ2-1,TRBV7-3,CASSLEGAGSYNEQFF
TRBJ2-1,TRBV12-3/TRBV12-4,CASSFPYNEQFF
TRBJ2-1,TRBV20-1,CSPSTSGDNEQFF
TRBJ2-4,TRBV5-1,CASSLQPGTAKNIQYF
TRBJ2-7,TRBV5-4,CASSPGTNEQYF
TRBJ2-5,TRBV27,CASSHDRAGEETQYF
TRBJ2-7,TRBV30,CAWSTSSGVNYEQYF
TRBJ2-1,TRBV20-1,CSAREVSSYNEQFF
TRBJ2-7,TRBV5-1,CASSSTGTGWHEQYF
TRBJ2-7,TRBV12-3/TRBV12-4,CASRTTSGSYEQYF
TRBJ2-7,TRBV5-1,CASKEPGQYYEQYF
TRBJ1-5,TRBV20-1,CSARTGNQPQHF
TRBJ2-7,TRBV20-1,CSATGTGVYEQYF
TRBJ2-2,TRBV5-1,CASSSNVAGNTRELFF
TRBJ2-2,TRBV10-3,CAISDGTFNTGELFF
TRBJ2-7,TRBV27,CASSIGRGVNYEQYF
TRBJ1-2,TRBV6-5,CASSYSVSGNYGYTF
TRBJ2-3,TRBV12-3/TRBV12-4,CASSPGLAGSTDTQYF
TRBJ2-1,TRBV5-1,CASSPVSIHNEQFF
TRBJ2-2,TRBV19,CASSITPAGELFF
TRBJ2-7,TRBV11-2,CASSLPGSGLAGTSYEQYF
TRBJ2-7,TRBV30,CAWRNAVGTGEQYF
TRBJ2-1,TRBV20-1,CSARSQGNYNEQFF
TRBJ2-5,TRBV20-1,CSARTVPGETQYF
TRBJ2-7,TRBV20-1,CSARVDVYEQYF
TRBJ2-1,TRBV25-1,CASTAYSLYNEQFF
TRBJ2-1,TRBV5-5,CASSLRLAGGTKYNEQFF
TRBJ1-1,TRBV7-6,CASSLGHMNTEAFF
TRBJ2-7,TRBV10-2,CATRLVPGGEQYF
TRBJ1-1,TRBV5-5,CASSLVNTEAFF
TRBJ2-2,TRBV20-1,CSARVIGLGELFF
TRBJ1-6,TRBV18,CASSRQGVSPLHF